These 11 T cell receptor beta chains were sequenced from one sample in a study of cytomegalovirus exposure and HLA in healthy donors. PCR primers comprised 60 Vbeta and 13 Jbeta primers. Only in-frame clones appear in the TCRdb table, and some are missing; sequencing was by immunoSEQ multiplex PCR. Counted here are about 170,000 clones, 75% to 85% occurring once; the ten biggest clones make up 1.4%. The sample taken for sequencing was PBMCs. The receptors shown here come from a woman in her thirties in good health and CMV-seropositive.

The rearrangement uses TRBV2 and TRBJ1-3, with D maybe TRBD1 (6 bases). The ends were cut back, 9 bases at V and 4 bases at J, with 13 bases in the middle. The CDR3 has 13 amino acids. Germline lookup yields CDR1 SNHLY and CDR2 FYNNEI. Written as DNA, the CDR3 is TGTGCCAGTCAACCAGGGGTCGGAAACACCATATATTTT. This sequence encodes CASQPGVGNTIYF. The full variable domain, its missing parts supplied by reference TRBV2 and TRBJ1-3, is EPEVTQTPSHQVTQMGQEVILRCVPISNHLYFYWYRQILGQKVEFLVSFYNNEISEKSEIFDDQFSVERPDGSNFTLKIRSTKLEDSAMYFCASQPGVGNTIYFGEGSWLTVV.

This clone occurred a few times. V usage is TRBV5-1 and J usage is TRBJ1-5; D gene unclear. V was pared by 0 bases and J by 2 bases, with 9 bases between. CDR3 length: 15 residues. Germline V gene sequence: CDR1 SGHRS, CDR2 YFSETQ. The CDR3 spells CASSLGVSRNQPQHF. The CDR3, as DNA: TGCGCCAGCAGCTTGGGAGTGTCTCGCAATCAGCCCCAGCATTTT.

J is TRBJ2-3 and V is TRBV19; D not certain. Between the trimmed V and J ends, which lost 7 bases and 1 base, there was a span of 15 bases. CDR1 is LNHDA and CDR2 is SQIVND in the germline V gene (reference sequence). This CDR3 contains 15 residues. CDR3 bases: TGTGCCAGTACCCCCCCTCCCCCCCGCACAGATACGCAGTATTTT. Translated, it gives CASTPPPPRTDTQYF.

This clone showed up just once. The chain links TRBV9 to TRBJ1-4; TRBD1 aligns across 12 bases. The germline V gene has CDR1 SGDLS and CDR2 YYNGEE. The V and J ends lost 0 bases and 8 bases, in that order; junction bases with no gene match: 2. The CDR3 runs to 15 residues. CDR3 protein: CASSVDGTGGEKLFF. CDR3 bases: TGTGCCAGCAGCGTAGACGGGACAGGGGGCGAAAAACTGTTTTTT.

The rearrangement links TRBV28 to TRBJ2-4, with TRBD2 as a possible D gene (6 bases). The germline V gene encodes CDR1 MDHEN and CDR2 SYDVKM. Trimming pared 3 bases from V and 3 bases from J, leaving 18 bases between. The CDR3 totals 17 residues. CDR3 in DNA: TGTGCCAGCAGTTTCTCTTGGCGGGACGGGGTCAAAAACATTCAGTACTTC. Residues: CASSFSWRDGVKNIQYF. The whole variable domain, remainder taken from reference TRBV28 and TRBJ2-4, is DVKVTQSSRYLVKRTGEKVFLECVQDMDHENMFWYRQDPGLGLRLIYFSYDVKMKEKGDIPEGYSVSREKKERFSLILESASTNQTSMYLCASSFSWRDGVKNIQYFGAGTRLSVL.

The chain is built from TRBV10-2 and TRBJ1-3, with TRBD1 as a possible D gene (5 bases). V was clipped by 2 bases and J by 4 bases, with 15 bases between them. Germline lookup yields CDR1 WSHSY and CDR2 SAAADI. The CDR3 is 16 residues long. CDR3 amino acids: CASSEGAEGLGNTIYF. The CDR3 DNA reads as TGCGCCAGCAGTGAGGGGGCGGAGGGTTTAGGAAACACCATATATTTT.

This chain links TRBV28 with TRBJ1-2, with D uncertain. The CDR3 has 12 residues. The germline CDR1 and CDR2 sequences are MDHEN and SYDVKM. The germline V and J ends were trimmed by 5 bases and 8 bases, with 12 bases remaining between them. The CDR3 DNA follows: TGTGCCAGCAGTCCCTCTATGTGGGGCTACACCTTC. It translates to CASSPSMWGYTF.

Details on this clone: The same CDR3 arises from other DNA sequences in this sample as well. V is TRBV27 and J is TRBJ2-3; a possible D gene is TRBD2 (5 bases). Germline V gene data show CDR1 as MNHEY and CDR2 as SMNVEV (reference sequence). With 6 bases removed from V and 2 bases from J, the gap between germline ends came to 15 bases. CDR3 length: 15 amino acids. The CDR3 region is CASSSPGGLTDTQYF. DNA of the CDR3: TGTGCCAGCAGCTCGCCGGGCGGGCTCACAGATACGCAGTATTTT.

V and J are TRBV5-1 and TRBJ2-1, with TRBD2 identical over 10 bases. Germline lookup yields CDR1 SGHRS and CDR2 YFSETQ. This CDR3 has 15 amino acids. With V trimmed by 0 bases and J by 7 bases, 4 bases remained unmatched. The DNA of the CDR3 is TGCGCCAGCAGCTTGGCAGCTAGCGGGAGAAATGAGCAGTTCTTC. Amino acids: CASSLAASGRNEQFF.

This sequence joins TRBV4-3 and TRBJ1-1; the D gene is possibly TRBD1 (6 bases). CDR3 length: 14 amino acids. Germline CDR1 reads LGHNA; CDR2 reads YSLEER. V lost 4 bases to trimming and J lost 5 bases, with 14 bases between them. In DNA, the CDR3 is TGCGCCAGCAGCCCACACACAGGGCTAACTGAAGCTTTCTTT. Its translation: CASSPHTGLTEAFF.

The chain joins TRBV28 to TRBJ1-3; D is undetermined. The CDR3 has 14 amino acids. Trimming stripped 6 bases from V and 0 bases from J, with 9 bases between. Germline values: CDR1 MDHEN, CDR2 SYDVKM. The CDR3 protein is CASSPLSSGNTIYF. CDR3 nucleotide sequence: TGTGCCAGCAGCCCCTTGAGCTCTGGAAACACCATATATTTT.